This TCR beta chain was profiled in a study of blood T cell repertoires in COVID-19 (dated by TCRdb to the early 2020s). For the study in its entirety: Samples covering the acute and convalescent phases of COVID-19 were provided by collaborators in the United States, Italy and Spain. Nearly every sample came with metadata listing a de-identified subject ID, COVID-19 status, age in years and sex. The samples were drawn from two sources: the first 160 participants of the ongoing ImmuneRACE study, and about 1,300 subjects contributed by 6 global collaborators. The repertoires were made available in a free public database intended to serve as a resource for research on the immune response to SARS-CoV-2. The dataset comprised deeply sampled blood TCRbeta repertoires from subjects exposed to, actively infected with, or recovered from COVID-19. HLA class I and class II types, where available, came from metadata supplied by the sample provider rather than from assay-based typing. The material from the prospective study consisted of cDNA or gDNA derived from T cells, B-cell-depleted T cells, or PBMCs. Here is what the overall study found, with its caveats: How much clinical and demographic metadata was included differed by source and by participant, and the metadata was provided uncurated.

The collaborating institutions used their own protocols to collect whole blood in K2EDTA tubes. For TCRbeta analysis, collaborators shipped samples as frozen whole blood, isolated PBMCs, or DNA extracted from either of those sample types. The germline ends are 16 bases apart after V is trimmed by 4 bases and J by 6 bases. CDR3 length: 15 amino acids, cysteine to phenylalanine. The kept DNA is CDR3 alone, 45 bases in frame from the first base. The germline V gene (reference sequence) yields SGHKS for CDR1 and YYEKEE for CDR2. TCRbeta CDR3 regions were amplified from genomic DNA by means of the immunoSEQ Assay, a bias-controlled multiplex PCR. The study's processing was this. The number of nucleated cells in each sample was estimated from the amplification of reference gene primers within the assay. Sequence reads were collapsed and filtered to measure the absolute abundance of every unique TCRbeta CDR3 rearrangement. For each sample, productive Simpson clonality was calculated by taking the square root of Simpson's diversity index across productive rearrangements. TCRdb stores this immuneACCESS table with in-frame sequences only. Part of the clones is absent; in the studies checked, under half of the shortfall reflects unresolved V genes, and no reason is known for the rest. For V, J and clone size, that table is used; D and trimming come from the DNA. Across this sample there are tens of thousands of clones, with 75% to 95% seen only once. The top ten clonotypes cover about 3.1% of the sample.

About this clone: There is no known antigen for this receptor. No base qualities exist here, and no much larger clone lies one base off it.

Source material: peripheral blood. This receptor was obtained from a man aged 50-60 years with acute or convalescent COVID-19. In this chain, TRBV5-5 is recombined with TRBJ2-2; the D segment could be TRBD2, given 7 matching bases. The nucleotides are TGTGCCAGCAGCGCGTGGGGGGGCAGTGCCGGGGAGCTGTTTTTT. The encoded protein is CASSAWGGSAGELFF.